A single sample is the source of the 6 T cell receptor beta chains below, sequenced in a study of blood T cells in healthy people across ages. Using a J-beta primer mix together with a sample-barcoded 5' primer, a second PCR was run for roughly 6 to 12 cycles. TCRdb analysed the 5' RACE reads with MiXCR anew, one entry per CDR3 protein. Seen here are about 680,000 distinct CDR3 sequences, more than 40% observed once, and the top ten hold 25% to 35%. The sequenced sample consisted of blood. The receptors derive from a woman aged 55-75 years in good health.

The gene calls are TRBV20-1 and TRBJ2-7; 7 bases line up with TRBD2. V trimming: 1 base; J trimming: 2 bases; junction bases outside the gene matches: 8. The germline CDR1 and CDR2 sequences are DFQATT and SNEGSKA (reference sequence). There are 15 residues in the CDR3. The CDR3 loop reads CSARGGERGTYEQYF. As DNA, the CDR3 is TGCAGTGCTAGAGGTGGGGAGCGGGGTACCTACGAGCAGTACTTC.

This sequence joins TRBV12-3 or TRBV12-4 and TRBJ1-5, with a possible D match to TRBD1 (5 bases). This CDR3 has 15 residues. Trimming shortened V by 2 bases and J by 3 bases, and 11 bases separated the two germline ends. This CDR3 reads CASSLTGGNNQPQHF. The CDR3 coding sequence is TGTGCCAGCAGTTTAACGGGGGGTAACAATCAGCCCCAGCATTTT.

This CDR3 is CATSRGLSNEKLFF. The CDR3 bases are TGTGCCACCAGCAGAGGGCTTTCTAATGAAAAACTGTTTTTT. The chain combines TRBV15 with TRBJ1-4; D is unresolved. This CDR3 spans 14 amino acids. Per the germline V gene, CDR1 is LNHNV and CDR2 is YYDKDF (reference sequence). Trimming removed 1 base at V and 3 bases at J, with 6 bases between.

Only a few counts were recorded for this clonotype. The chain carries TRBV5-1 and TRBJ2-1; no firm D call. The CDR3 loop spans 12 amino acids. V was trimmed by 2 bases and J by 12 bases, leaving 12 bases between them. Germline-derived CDR1 and CDR2 are SGHRS and YFSETQ. CDR3 sequence: CASSLNQERQFF. The CDR3, as DNA: TGCGCCAGCAGCTTAAATCAAGAAAGGCAGTTCTTC.

The chain uses TRBV18 and TRBJ2-5, with TRBD1 matching 7 bases. CDR1 and CDR2 (germline): KGHSH, LQKENI. CDR3 length: 20 amino acids. The V segment lost 0 bases and the J segment 0 bases; nucleotides outside the gene matches: 16. Here the CDR3 reads CASSPPRGTGARANQETQYF. CDR3 bases: TGTGCCAGCTCACCACCGAGGGGAACAGGGGCGAGGGCCAACCAAGAGACCCAGTACTTC. Together with reference TRBV18 and TRBJ2-5, the CDR3 gives the full variable domain: NAGVMQNPRHLVRRRGQEARLRCSPMKGHSHVYWYRQLPEEGLKFMVYLQKENIIDESGMPKERFSAEFPKEGPSILRIQQVVRGDSAAYFCASSPPRGTGARANQETQYFGPGTRLLVL.

The chain carries TRBV24-1 and TRBJ2-5; 8 bases line up with TRBD2. The germline gives CDR1 KGHDR, CDR2 SFDVKD. This CDR3 is 14 amino acids long. V lost 5 bases and J lost 5; bases outside the gene matches: 6. In DNA form, the CDR3 reads TGTGCCACCAGTGTGGGCGGGAGGTCGGAGACCCAGTACTTC. Translated: CATSVGGRSETQYF.